This T cell receptor (beta chain) is drawn from a study of technical replicates of blood from a handful of donors. Repertoires were generated with immunoSEQ multiplex PCR, while TCRdb's copy carries only in-frame clones and drops some. The table lists fewer than 70,000 clones, 94% of them singletons. The sample was T cells isolated from PBMCs. This sequence originates from a human donor in good health.

The CDR3 here is CASSYEKGLGYTF. CDR3 nucleotide sequence: TGTGCCAGCAGTTACGAGAAAGGACTTGGCTACACCTTC. The V and J genes are TRBV6-5 and TRBJ1-2; no clear D. Germline lookup yields CDR1 MNHEY and CDR2 SVGAGI. The CDR3 contains 13 residues. Trimming took off 2 bases at V and 7 bases at J, with 11 bases between the two ends.